A single T cell receptor (beta chain) is shown here with its context. This clonotype was counted ten times or more. Its antigen specificity is not known. No base qualities exist here, and no much larger clone lies one base off it. The instrument given in TCRdb is Illumina HiSeq 2500. Quantitative 5'-RACE with molecular barcodes was the method used to prepare the TCR beta libraries. In the source study's methods: A new computational method based on a probabilistic model of VDJ rearrangement was used to identify disease-linked TCR variants. The raw public reads went through TCRdb reprocessing: fastp at Q25, MiXCR clone calling, in-frame beta chains kept. Each entry merges the rows of one CDR3 protein and shows their most common DNA and genes. None of the V and J calls come from the authors' own analysis; TCRdb made them. In this sample the table shows 40,000 to 50,000 distinct CDR3 sequences, 4% of which occur a single time. The top ten clonotypes cover roughly 4% of the sample.

The sample is drawn from a study of CD8 T cells in ankylosing spondylitis (dated by TCRdb to about 2017). Turning to the overall study: The study set out to find disease-linked TCR variants by profiling T cell receptor beta repertoires in ankylosing spondylitis patients and healthy donors. The whole study cohort included roughly 110 healthy donors and over 20 ankylosing spondylitis patients. Peripheral blood was sampled, and synovial fluid was also collected from ankylosing spondylitis patients. Study-wide conclusions, independent of this receptor: A CD8+ phenotype was shown by the disease-linked clones, which were found at relatively low frequencies in peripheral blood. Some motif variants were previously reported in synovial fluid and blood of reactive arthritis patients, suggesting common disease-initiation mechanisms. A TCR beta motif made up of roughly eight highly homologous amino acid variants appeared to be characteristic of blood from ankylosing spondylitis patients. According to the report, matched synovial fluid samples from ankylosing spondylitis patients were significantly enriched for the disease-linked clones.

This clonotype was obtained from a female donor with ankylosing spondylitis or in good health (not recorded which). The source material was blood, either unsorted or a sorted T cell fraction (not recorded which).

The nucleotide sequence reads as follows: TGTGCCAGCAGCGTAGATGACGGTCCCTACGAGCAGTACTTC. This translates into CASSVDDGPYEQYF. The V gene is TRBV9 and the J gene is TRBJ2-7; no confident D gene assignment can be made. V loses 0 bases of germline sequence and J loses 2 bases, and the interval between the two ends is 9 bases. The CDR3 runs 14 residues from the cysteine to the phenylalanine. Solely the CDR3 DNA is kept, with 42 bases framed from the first base. The CDR1 and CDR2 encoded by the germline V gene are SGDLS and YYNGEE. Beyond the CDR3, the reference TRBV9 and TRBJ2-7 genes provide the residues; the full variable domain reads: DSGVTQTPKHLITATGQRVTLRCSPRSGDLSVYWYQQSLDQGLQFLIQYYNGEERAKGNILERFSAQQFPDLHSELNLSSLELGDSALYFCASSVDDGPYEQYFGPGTRLTVT.